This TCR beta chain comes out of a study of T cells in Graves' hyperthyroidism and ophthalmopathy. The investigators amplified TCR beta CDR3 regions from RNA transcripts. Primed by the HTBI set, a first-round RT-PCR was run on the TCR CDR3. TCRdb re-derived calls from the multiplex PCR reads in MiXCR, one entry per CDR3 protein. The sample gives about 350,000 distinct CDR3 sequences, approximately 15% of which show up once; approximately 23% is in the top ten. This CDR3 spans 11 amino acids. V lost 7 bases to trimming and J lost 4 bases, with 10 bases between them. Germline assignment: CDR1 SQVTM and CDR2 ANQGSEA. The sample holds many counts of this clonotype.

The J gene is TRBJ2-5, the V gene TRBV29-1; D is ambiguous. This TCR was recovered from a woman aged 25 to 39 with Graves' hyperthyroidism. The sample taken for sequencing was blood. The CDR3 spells CSASMTETQYF. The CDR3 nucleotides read TGCAGCGCTTCCATGACAGAGACCCAGTACTTC.